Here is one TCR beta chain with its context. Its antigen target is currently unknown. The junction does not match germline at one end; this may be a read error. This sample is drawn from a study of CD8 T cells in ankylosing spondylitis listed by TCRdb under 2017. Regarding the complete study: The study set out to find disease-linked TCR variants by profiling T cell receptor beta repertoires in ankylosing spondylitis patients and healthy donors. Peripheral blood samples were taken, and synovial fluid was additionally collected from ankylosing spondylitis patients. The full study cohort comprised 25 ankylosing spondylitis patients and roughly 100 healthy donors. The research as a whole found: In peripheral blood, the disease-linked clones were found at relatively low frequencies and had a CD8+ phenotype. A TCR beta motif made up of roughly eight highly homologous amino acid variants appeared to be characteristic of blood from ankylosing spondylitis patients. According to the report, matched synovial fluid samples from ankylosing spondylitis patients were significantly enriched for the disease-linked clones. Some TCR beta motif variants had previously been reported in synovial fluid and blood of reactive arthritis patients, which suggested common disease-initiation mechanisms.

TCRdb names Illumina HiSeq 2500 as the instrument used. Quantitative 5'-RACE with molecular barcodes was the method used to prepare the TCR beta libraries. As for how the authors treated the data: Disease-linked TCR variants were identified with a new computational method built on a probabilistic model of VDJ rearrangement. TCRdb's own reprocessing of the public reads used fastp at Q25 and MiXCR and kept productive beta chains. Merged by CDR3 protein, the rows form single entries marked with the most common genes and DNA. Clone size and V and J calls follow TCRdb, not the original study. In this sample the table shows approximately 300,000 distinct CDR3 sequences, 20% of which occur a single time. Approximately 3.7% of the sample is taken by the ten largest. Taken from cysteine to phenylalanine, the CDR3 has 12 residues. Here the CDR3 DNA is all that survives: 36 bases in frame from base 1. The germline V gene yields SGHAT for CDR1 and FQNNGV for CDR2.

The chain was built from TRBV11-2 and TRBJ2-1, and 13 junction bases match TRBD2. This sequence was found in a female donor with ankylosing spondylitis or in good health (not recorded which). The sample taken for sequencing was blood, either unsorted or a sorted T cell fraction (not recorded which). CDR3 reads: CASSSRTSGRIF. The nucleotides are TGTGCCAGCAGCTCCCGGACTAGCGGGAGAATCTTC.